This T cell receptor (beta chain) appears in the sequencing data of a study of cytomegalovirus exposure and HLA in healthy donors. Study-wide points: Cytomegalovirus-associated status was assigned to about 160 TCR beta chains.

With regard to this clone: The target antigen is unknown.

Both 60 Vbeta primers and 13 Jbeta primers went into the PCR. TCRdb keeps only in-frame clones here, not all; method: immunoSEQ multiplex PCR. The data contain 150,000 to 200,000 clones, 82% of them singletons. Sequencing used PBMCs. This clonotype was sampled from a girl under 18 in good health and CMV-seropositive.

CDR3 DNA sequence: TGTGCCAGCAGCTTCCAATATCAGCCCCAGCATTTT. Its protein product is CASSFQYQPQHF. V is TRBV7-9 and J is TRBJ1-5, with D hard to call. The germline gives CDR1 SEHNR, CDR2 FQNEAQ (reference sequence). V shed 3 bases and J shed 5 bases, with 5 bases lying between them. This CDR3 has 12 amino acids.